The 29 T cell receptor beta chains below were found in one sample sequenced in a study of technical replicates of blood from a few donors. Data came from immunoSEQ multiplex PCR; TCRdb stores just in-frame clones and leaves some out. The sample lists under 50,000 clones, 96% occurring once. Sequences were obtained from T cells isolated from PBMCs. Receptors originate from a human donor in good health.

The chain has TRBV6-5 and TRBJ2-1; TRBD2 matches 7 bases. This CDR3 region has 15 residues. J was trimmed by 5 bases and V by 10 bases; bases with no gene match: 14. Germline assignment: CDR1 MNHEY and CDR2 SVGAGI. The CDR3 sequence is CATSLTGGLNNEQFF. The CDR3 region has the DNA TGTGCCACATCTTTGACGGGAGGTCTGAACAATGAGCAGTTCTTC.

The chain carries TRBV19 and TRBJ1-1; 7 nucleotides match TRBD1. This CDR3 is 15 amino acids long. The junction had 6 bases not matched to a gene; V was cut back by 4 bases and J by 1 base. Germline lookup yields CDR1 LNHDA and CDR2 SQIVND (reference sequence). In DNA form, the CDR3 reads TGTGCCAGTAGTAACAGGGGTTTGTGGAACACTGAAGCTTTCTTT. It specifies CASSNRGLWNTEAFF.

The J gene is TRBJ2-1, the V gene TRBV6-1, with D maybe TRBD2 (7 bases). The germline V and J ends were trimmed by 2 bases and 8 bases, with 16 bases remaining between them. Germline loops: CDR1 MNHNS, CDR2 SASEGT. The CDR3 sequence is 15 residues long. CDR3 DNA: TGTGCCAGCAGTGAACTCTCAGGGGAGGGATATGAGCAGTTCTTC. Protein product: CASSELSGEGYEQFF.

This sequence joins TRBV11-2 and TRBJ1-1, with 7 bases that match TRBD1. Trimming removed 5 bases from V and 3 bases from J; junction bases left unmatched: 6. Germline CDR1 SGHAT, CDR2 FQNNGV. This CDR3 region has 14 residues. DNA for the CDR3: TGTGCCAGCAGCCCCAGACAGGGCGACACTGAAGCTTTCTTT. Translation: CASSPRQGDTEAFF.

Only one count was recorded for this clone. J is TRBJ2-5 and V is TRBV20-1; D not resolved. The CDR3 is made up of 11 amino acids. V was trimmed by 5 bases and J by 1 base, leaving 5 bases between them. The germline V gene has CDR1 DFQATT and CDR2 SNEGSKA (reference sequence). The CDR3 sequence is CSAQLQETQYF. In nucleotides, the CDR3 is TGCAGTGCTCAACTCCAAGAGACCCAGTACTTC.

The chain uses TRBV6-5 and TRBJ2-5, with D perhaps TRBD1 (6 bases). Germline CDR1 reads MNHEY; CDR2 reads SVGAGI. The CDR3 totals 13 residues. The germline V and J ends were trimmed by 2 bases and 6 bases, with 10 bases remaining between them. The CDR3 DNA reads TGTGCCAGCAGTTACGGGGGACAAAAGACCCAGTACTTC. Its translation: CASSYGGQKTQYF.

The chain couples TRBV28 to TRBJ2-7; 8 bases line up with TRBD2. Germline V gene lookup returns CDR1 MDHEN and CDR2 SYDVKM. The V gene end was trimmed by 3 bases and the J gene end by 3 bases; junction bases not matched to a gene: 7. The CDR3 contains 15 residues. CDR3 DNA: TGTGCCAGCAGTTTGCCGACTAGCGCCAACTACGAGCAGTACTTC. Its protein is CASSLPTSANYEQYF.

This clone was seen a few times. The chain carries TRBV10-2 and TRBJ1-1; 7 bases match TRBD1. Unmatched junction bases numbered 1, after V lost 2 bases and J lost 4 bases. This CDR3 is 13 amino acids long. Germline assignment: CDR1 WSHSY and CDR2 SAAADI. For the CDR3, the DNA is TGCGCCAGCAGTGAGCAGGGGGGCACTGAAGCTTTCTTT. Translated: CASSEQGGTEAFF.

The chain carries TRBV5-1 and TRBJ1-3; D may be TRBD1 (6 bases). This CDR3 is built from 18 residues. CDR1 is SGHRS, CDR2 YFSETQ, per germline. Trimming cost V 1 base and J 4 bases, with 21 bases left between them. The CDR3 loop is CASSLLAGASRSGNTIYF. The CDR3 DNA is TGCGCCAGCAGCTTGCTAGCAGGGGCGAGTCGCTCCGGAAACACCATATATTTT.

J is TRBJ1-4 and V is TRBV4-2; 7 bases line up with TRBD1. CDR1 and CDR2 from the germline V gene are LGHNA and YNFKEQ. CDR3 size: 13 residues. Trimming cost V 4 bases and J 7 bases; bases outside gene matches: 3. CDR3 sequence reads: CASSLDRSEKLFF. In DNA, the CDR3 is TGTGCCAGCAGCCTGGACAGGAGTGAAAAACTGTTTTTT.

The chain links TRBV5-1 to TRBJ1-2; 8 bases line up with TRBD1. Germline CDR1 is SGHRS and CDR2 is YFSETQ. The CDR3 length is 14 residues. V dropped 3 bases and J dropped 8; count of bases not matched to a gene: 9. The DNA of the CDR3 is TGCGCCAGCAGCTCCGGGGACAGGAACTGGGGCTACACCTTC. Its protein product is CASSSGDRNWGYTF.

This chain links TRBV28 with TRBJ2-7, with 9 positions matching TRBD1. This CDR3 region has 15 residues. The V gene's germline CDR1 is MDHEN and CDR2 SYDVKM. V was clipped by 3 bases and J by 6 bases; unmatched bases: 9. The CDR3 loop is CASSFFRDRVFEQYF. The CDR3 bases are TGTGCCAGCAGTTTCTTCCGGGACAGGGTTTTCGAGCAGTACTTC. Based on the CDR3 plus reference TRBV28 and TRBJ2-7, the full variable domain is DVKVTQSSRYLVKRTGEKVFLECVQDMDHENMFWYRQDPGLGLRLIYFSYDVKMKEKGDIPEGYSVSREKKERFSLILESASTNQTSMYLCASSFFRDRVFEQYFGPGTRLTVT.

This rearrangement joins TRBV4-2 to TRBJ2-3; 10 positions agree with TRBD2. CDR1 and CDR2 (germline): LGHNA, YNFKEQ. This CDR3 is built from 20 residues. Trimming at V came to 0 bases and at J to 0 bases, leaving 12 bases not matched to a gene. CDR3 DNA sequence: TGTGCCAGCAGCCAAGATGGGCTAGCGGGAGTAGAGGGGAGCACAGATACGCAGTATTTT. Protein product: CASSQDGLAGVEGSTDTQYF.

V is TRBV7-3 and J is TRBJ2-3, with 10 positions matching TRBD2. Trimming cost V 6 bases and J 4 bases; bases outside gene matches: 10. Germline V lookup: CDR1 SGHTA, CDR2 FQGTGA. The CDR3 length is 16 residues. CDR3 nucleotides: TGTGCCAGCAGTCATACAACTAGCGGGATTGCAGATACGCAGTATTTT. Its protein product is CASSHTTSGIADTQYF.

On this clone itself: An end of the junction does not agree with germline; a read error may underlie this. CDR3 DNA: TGTGCCAGCAGCGCCGAGACAGGGAGGATTCACTTC. The encoded protein is CASSAETGRIHF. V usage is TRBV9 and J usage is TRBJ2-7, with D maybe TRBD1 (7 bases). Germline V gene data show CDR1 as SGDLS and CDR2 as YYNGEE. CDR3 size: 12 residues.

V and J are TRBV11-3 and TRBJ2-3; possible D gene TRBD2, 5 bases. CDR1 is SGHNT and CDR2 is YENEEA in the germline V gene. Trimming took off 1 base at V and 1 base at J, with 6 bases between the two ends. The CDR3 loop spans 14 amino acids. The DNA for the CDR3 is TGTGCCAGCAGCTTAGGGAGGCGCACAGATACGCAGTATTTT. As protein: CASSLGRRTDTQYF.

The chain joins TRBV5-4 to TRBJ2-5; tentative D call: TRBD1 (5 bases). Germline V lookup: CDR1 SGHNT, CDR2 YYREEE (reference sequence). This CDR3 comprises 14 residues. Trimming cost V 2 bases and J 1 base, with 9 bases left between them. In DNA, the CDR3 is TGTGCCAGCAGCTTCCTAGGGGCCCAAGAGACCCAGTACTTC. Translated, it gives CASSFLGAQETQYF.

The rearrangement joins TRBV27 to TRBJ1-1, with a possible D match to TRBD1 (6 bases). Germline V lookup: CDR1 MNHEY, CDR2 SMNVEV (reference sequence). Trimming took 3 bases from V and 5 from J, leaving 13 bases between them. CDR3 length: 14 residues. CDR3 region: CASSFARQGTEAFF. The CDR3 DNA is TGTGCCAGCAGTTTTGCCCGCCAGGGGACTGAAGCTTTCTTT.

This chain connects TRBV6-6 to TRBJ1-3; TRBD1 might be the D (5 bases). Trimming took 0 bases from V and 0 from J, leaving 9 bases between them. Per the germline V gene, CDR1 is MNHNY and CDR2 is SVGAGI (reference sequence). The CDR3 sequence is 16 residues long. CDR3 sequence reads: CASSYSGAISGNTIYF. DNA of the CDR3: TGTGCCAGCAGTTACTCAGGGGCTATCTCTGGAAACACCATATATTTT.

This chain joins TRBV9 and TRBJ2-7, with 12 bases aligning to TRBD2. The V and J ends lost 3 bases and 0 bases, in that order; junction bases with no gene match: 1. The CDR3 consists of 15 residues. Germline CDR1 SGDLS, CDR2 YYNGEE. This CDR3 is CASSGGLAGSYEQYF. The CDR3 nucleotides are TGTGCCAGCAGCGGGGGACTAGCGGGCTCCTACGAGCAGTACTTC.

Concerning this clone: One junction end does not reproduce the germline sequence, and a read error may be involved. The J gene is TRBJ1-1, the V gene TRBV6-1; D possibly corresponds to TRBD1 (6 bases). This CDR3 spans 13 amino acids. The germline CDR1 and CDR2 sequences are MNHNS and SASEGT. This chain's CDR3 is CASSEMWDTEAFF. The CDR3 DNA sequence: TGTGCCAGCAGTGAAATGTGGGACACCGAAGCTTTCTTT.

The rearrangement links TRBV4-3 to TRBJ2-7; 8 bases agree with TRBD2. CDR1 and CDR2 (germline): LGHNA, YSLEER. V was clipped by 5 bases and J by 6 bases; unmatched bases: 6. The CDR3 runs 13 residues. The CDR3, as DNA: TGCGCCAGCAGCTGGGTAGCGGGACCCGAGCAGTACTTC. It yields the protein CASSWVAGPEQYF.

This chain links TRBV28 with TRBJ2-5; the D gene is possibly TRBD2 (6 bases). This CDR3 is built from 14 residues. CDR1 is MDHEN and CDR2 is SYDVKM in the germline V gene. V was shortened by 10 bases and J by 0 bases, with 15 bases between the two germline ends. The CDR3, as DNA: TGTGCCACCTTGGGGAGGACTCACCAAGAGACCCAGTACTTC. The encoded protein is CATLGRTHQETQYF.

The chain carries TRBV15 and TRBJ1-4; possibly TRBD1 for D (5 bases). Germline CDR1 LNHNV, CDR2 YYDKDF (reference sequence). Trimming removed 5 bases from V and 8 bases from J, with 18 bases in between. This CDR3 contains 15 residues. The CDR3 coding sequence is TGTGCCACCAGCCCGTCCCAGGGAATAGGGGAAAAACTGTTTTTT. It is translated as CATSPSQGIGEKLFF. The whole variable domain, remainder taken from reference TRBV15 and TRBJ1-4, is DAMVIQNPRYQVTQFGKPVTLSCSQTLNHNVMYWYQQKSSQAPKLLFHYYDKDFNNEADTPDNFQSRRPNTSFCFLDIRSPGLGDTAMYLCATSPSQGIGEKLFFGSGTQLSVL.

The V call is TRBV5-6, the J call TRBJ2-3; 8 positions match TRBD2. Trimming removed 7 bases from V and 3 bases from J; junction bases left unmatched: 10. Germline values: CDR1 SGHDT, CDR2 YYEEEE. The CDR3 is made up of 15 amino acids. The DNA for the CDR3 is TGTGCCAGCCACCCAAAGAGCGGGAGAACAGATACGCAGTATTTT. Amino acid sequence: CASHPKSGRTDTQYF.

For the CDR3, the DNA is TGTGCCAGCAGCTTAGCGGCACCTCCAGCTAACTATGGCTACACCTTC. Encoded protein: CASSLAAPPANYGYTF. The J gene is TRBJ1-2, the V gene TRBV7-2; no definite D call. Germline-derived CDR1 and CDR2 are SGHTA and FQGNSA. The ends were cut back, 0 bases at V and 0 bases at J, with 11 bases in the middle. This CDR3 has 16 residues. The full variable domain, rest sourced from reference TRBV7-2 and TRBJ1-2, is GAGVSQSPSNKVTEKGKDVELRCDPISGHTALYWYRQSLGQGLEFLIYFQGNSAPDKSGLPSDRFSAERTGGSVSTLTIQRTQQEDSAVYLCASSLAAPPANYGYTFGSGTRLTVV.

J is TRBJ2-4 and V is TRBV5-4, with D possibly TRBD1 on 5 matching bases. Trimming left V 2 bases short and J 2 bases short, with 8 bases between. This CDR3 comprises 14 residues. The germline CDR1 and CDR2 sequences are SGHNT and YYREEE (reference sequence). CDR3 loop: CASSLKGSKNIQYF. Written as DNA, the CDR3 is TGTGCCAGCAGCTTAAAGGGGTCCAAAAACATTCAGTACTTC.

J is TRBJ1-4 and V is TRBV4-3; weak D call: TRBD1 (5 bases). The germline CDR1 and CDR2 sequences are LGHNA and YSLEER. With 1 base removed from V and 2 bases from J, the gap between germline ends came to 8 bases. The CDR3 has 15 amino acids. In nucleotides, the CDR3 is TGCGCCAGCAGCCAAGGGGGGGACACTAATGAAAAACTGTTTTTT. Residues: CASSQGGDTNEKLFF.

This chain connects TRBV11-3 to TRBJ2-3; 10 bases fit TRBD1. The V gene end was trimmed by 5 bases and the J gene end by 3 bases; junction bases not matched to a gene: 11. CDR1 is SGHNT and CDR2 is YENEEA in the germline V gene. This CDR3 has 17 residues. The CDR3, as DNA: TGTGCCAGCAGCCCCTACGCCACGGGACAGGGGACAGATACGCAGTATTTT. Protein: CASSPYATGQGTDTQYF.